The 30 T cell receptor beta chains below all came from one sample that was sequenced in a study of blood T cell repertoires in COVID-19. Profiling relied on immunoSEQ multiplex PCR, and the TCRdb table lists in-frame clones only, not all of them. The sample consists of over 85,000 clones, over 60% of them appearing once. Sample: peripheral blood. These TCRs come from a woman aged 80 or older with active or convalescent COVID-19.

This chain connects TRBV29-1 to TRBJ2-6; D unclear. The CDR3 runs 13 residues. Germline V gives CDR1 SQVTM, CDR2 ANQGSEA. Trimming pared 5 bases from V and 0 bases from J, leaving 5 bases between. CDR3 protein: CSVIRSGANVLTF. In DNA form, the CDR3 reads TGCAGCGTTATCCGCTCTGGGGCCAACGTCCTGACTTTC. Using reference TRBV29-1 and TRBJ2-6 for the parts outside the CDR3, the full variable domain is SAVISQKPSRDICQRGTSLTIQCQVDSQVTMMFWYRQQPGQSLTLIATANQGSEATYESGFVIDKFPISRPNLTFSTLTVSNMSPEDSSIYLCSVIRSGANVLTFGAGSRLTVL.

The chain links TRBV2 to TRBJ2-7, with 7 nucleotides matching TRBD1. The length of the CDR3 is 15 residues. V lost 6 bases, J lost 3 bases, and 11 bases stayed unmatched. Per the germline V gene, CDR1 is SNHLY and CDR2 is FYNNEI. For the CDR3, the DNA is TGTGCCAGCAGAGGTACCGGGACAGAGAGCTACGAGCAGTACTTC. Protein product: CASRGTGTESYEQYF.

This CDR3 reads CASSSYRDAFF. For the CDR3, the DNA is TGTGCCAGCAGCTCATACAGGGACGCTTTCTTT. The genes are TRBV12-3 or TRBV12-4 and TRBJ1-1, with D possibly being TRBD1 (6 bases). The CDR3 loop spans 11 amino acids. Trimming took 6 bases from V and 11 from J, leaving 13 bases between them.

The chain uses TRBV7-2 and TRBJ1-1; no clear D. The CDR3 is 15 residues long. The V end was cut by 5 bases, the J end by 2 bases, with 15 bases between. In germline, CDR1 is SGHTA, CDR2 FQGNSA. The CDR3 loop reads CASSPRLGGNTEAFF. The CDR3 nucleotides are TGTGCCAGCAGCCCACGTCTTGGCGGAAACACTGAAGCTTTCTTT.

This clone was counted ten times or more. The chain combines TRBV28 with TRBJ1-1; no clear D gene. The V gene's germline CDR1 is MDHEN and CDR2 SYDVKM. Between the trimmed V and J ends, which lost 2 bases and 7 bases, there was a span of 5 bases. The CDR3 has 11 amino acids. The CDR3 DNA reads TGTGCCAGCAGTTTACGGGTTGAAGCTTTCTTT. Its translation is CASSLRVEAFF.

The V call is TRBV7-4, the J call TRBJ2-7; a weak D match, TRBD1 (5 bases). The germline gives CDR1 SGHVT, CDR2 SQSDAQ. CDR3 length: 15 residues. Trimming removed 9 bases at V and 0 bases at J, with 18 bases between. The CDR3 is CARPPPKGLSYEQYF. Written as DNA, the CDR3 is TGTGCCAGGCCCCCCCCCAAGGGGCTCTCCTACGAGCAGTACTTC.

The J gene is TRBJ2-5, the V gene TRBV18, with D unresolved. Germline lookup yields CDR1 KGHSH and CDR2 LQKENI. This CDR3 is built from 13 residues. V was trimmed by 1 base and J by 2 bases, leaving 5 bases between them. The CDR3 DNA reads TGTGCCAGCTCACCACTGCGGCAAGAGACCCAGTACTTC. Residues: CASSPLRQETQYF.

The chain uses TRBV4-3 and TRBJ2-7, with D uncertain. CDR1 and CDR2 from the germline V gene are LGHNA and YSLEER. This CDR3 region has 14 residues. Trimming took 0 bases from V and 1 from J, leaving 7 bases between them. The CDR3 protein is CASSQEMRSYEQYF. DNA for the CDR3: TGCGCCAGCAGCCAAGAGATGCGTTCCTACGAGCAGTACTTC.

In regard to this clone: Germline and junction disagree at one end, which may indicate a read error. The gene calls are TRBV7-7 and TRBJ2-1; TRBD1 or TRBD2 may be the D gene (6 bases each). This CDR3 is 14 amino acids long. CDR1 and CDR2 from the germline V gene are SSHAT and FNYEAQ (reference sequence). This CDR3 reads CASSLAATGTKQFF. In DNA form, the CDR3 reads TGTGCTAGCAGCTTAGCGGCTACAGGGACAAAGCAGTTCTTC.

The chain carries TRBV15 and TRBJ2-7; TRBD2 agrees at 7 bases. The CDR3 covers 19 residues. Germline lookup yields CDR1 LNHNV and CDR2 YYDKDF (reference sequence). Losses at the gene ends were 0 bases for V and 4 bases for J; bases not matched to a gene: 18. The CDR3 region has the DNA TGTGCCACCAGCAGAGATTTCCCGGCGGTAGCTAGCGGAGGTTACGAGCAGTACTTC. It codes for CATSRDFPAVASGGYEQYF.

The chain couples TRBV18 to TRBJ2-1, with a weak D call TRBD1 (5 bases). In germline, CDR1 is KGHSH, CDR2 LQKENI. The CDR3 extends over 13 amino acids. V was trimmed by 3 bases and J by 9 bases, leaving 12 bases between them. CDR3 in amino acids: CASSPQQGGEQFF. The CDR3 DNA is TGTGCCAGCTCACCTCAGCAGGGTGGTGAGCAGTTCTTC.

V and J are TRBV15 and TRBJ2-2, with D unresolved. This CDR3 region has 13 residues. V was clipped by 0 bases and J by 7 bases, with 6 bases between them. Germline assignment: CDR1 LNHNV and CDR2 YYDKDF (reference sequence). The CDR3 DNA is TGTGCCACCAGCAGAGATCCGGGCGGGGAGCTGTTTTTT. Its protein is CATSRDPGGELFF.

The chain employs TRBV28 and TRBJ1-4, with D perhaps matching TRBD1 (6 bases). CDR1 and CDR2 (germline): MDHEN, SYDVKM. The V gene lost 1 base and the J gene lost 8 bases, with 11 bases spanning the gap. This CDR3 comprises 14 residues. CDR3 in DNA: TGTGCCAGCAGTTTATACAGGGTGGGAGAAAAACTGTTTTTT. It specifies CASSLYRVGEKLFF.

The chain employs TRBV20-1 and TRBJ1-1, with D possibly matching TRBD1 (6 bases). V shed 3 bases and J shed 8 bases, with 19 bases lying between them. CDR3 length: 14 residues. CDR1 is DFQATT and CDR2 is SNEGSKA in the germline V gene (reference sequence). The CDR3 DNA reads TGCAGTGCTAGTGATGGCAGGGGATCGGCGGAAGCTTTCTTT. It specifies CSASDGRGSAEAFF.

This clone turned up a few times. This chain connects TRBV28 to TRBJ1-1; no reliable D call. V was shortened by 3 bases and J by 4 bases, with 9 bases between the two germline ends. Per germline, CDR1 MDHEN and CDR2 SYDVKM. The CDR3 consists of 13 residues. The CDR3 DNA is TGTGCCAGCAGTTTCTCGGTTGTCACTGAAGCTTTCTTT. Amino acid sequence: CASSFSVVTEAFF.

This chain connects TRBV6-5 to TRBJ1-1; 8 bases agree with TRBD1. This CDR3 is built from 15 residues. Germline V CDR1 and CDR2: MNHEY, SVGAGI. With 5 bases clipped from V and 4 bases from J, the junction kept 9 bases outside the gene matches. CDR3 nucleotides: TGTGCCAGCAGTCCACGACAGGGGACGGTCACTGAAGCTTTCTTT. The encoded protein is CASSPRQGTVTEAFF.

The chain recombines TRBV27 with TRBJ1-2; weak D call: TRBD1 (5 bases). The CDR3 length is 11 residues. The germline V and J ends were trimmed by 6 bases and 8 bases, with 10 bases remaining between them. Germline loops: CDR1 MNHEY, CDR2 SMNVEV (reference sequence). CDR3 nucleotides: TGTGCCAGCAGCGACAGTTACGGCTACACCTTC. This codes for CASSDSYGYTF.

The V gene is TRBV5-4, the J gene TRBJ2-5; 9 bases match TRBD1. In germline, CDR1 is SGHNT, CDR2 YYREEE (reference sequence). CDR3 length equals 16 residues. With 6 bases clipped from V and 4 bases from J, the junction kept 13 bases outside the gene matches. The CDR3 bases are TGTGCCAGCAACCCCCCCGGGACAGGGTTCGGAGAGACCCAGTACTTC. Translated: CASNPPGTGFGETQYF.

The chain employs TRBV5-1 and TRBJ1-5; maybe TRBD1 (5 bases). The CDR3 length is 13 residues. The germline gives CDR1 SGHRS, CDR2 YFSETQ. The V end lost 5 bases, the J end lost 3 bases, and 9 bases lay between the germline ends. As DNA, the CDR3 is TGCGCCAGCAGAGACAGTGACAATCAGCCCCAGCATTTT. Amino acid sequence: CASRDSDNQPQHF.

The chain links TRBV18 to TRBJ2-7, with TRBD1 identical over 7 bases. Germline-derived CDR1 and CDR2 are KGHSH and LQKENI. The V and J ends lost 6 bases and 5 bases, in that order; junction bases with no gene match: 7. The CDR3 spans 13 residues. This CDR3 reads CASSRQGSNEQYF. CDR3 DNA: TGTGCCAGCTCTCGACAGGGATCTAACGAGCAGTACTTC.

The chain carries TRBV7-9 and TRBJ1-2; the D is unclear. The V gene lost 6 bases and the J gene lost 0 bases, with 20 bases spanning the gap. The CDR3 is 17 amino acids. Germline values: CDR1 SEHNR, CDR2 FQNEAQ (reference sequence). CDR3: CASRQWTGPTANYGYTF. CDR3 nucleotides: TGTGCCAGCAGGCAATGGACTGGGCCGACCGCTAACTATGGCTACACCTTC. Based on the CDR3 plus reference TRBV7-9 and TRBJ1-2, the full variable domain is DTGVSQNPRHKITKRGQNVTFRCDPISEHNRLYWYRQTLGQGPEFLTYFQNEAQLEKSRLLSDRFSAERPKGSFSTLEIQRTEQGDSAMYLCASRQWTGPTANYGYTFGSGTRLTVV.

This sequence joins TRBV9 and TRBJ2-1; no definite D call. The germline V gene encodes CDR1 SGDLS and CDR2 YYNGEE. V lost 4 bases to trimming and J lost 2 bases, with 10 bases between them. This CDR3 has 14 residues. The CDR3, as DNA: TGTGCCAGCAGCCCCGACCAGGCCTACAATGAGCAGTTCTTC. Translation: CASSPDQAYNEQFF.

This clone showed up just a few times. CDR3 protein: CASNSHRDSPLHF. In DNA, the CDR3 is TGTGCCAGCAACTCCCACAGGGACTCACCCCTCCACTTT. The V call is TRBV19, the J call TRBJ1-6; perhaps TRBD1 as D (6 bases). V lost 9 bases to trimming and J lost 10 bases, with 16 bases between them. This CDR3 has 13 amino acids. CDR1 is LNHDA, CDR2 SQIVND, per germline (reference sequence).

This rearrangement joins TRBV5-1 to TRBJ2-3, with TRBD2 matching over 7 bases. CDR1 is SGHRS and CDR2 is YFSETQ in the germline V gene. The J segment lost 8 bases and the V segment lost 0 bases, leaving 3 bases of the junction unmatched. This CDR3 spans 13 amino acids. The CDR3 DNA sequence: TGCGCCAGCAGCTTGGAGGGCGGGAGTACGCAGTATTTT. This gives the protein CASSLEGGSTQYF.

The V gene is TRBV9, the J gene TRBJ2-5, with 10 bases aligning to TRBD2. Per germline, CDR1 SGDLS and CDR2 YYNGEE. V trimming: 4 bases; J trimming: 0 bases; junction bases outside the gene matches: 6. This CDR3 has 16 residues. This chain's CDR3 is CASSPQTSGYQETQYF. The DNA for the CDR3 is TGTGCCAGCAGCCCCCAGACTAGCGGGTACCAAGAGACCCAGTACTTC.

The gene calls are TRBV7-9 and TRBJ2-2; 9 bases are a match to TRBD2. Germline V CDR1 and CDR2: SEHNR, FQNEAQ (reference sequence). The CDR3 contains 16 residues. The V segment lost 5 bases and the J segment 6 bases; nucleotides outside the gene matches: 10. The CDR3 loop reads CASSPQGAGGPGELFF. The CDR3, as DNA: TGTGCCAGCAGCCCCCAGGGAGCGGGAGGTCCCGGGGAGCTGTTTTTT.

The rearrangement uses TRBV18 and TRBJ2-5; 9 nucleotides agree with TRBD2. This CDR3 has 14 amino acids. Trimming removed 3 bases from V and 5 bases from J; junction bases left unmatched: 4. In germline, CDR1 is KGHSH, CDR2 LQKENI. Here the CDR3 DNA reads TGTGCCAGCTCACCGTTAGCGGGAGCGGAGACCCAGTACTTC. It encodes CASSPLAGAETQYF.

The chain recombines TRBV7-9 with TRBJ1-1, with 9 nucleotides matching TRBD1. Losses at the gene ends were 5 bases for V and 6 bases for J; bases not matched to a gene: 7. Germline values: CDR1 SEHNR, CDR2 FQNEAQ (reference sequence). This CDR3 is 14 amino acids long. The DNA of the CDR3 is TGTGCCAGCAGCGCCCGGACAGGGGCTGCTGAAGCTTTCTTT. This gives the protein CASSARTGAAEAFF. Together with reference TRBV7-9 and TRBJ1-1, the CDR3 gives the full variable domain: DTGVSQNPRHKITKRGQNVTFRCDPISEHNRLYWYRQTLGQGPEFLTYFQNEAQLEKSRLLSDRFSAERPKGSFSTLEIQRTEQGDSAMYLCASSARTGAAEAFFGQGTRLTVV.

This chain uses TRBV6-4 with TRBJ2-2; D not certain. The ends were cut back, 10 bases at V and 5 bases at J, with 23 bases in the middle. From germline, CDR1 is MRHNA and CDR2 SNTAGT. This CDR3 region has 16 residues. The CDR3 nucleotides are TGTGCCACCCATCAAGGTAGCCTGGTCGAAACCGGGGAGCTGTTTTTT. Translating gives CATHQGSLVETGELFF.

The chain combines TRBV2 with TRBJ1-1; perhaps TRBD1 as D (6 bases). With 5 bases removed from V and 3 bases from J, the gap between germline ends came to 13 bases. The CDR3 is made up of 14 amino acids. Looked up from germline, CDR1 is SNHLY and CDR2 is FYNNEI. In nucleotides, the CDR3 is TGTGCCAGCAGTACGGACAGCTCTTACACTGAAGCTTTCTTT. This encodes CASSTDSSYTEAFF.